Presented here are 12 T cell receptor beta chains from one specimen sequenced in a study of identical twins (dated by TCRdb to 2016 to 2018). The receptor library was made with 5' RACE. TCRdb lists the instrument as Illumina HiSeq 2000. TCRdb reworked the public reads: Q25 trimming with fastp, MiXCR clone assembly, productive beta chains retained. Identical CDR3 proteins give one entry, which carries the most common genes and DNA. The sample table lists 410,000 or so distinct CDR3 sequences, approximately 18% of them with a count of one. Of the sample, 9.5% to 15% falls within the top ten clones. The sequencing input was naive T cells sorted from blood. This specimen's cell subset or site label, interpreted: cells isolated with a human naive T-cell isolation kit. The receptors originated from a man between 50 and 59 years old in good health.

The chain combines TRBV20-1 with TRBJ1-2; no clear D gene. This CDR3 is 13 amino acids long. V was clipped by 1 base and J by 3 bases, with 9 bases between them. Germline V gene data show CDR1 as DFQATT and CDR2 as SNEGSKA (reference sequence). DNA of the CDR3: TGCAGTGCTAGAGTACCTTCTGACTATGGCTACACCTTC. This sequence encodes CSARVPSDYGYTF.

CDR3 sequence: CASSLGRGTGSLGYTF. The CDR3 nucleotides read TGCGCCAGCAGCTTGGGCCGTGGTACGGGTTCCCTTGGCTACACCTTC. The chain couples TRBV5-1 to TRBJ1-2; D unclear. The CDR3 is 16 amino acids. V lost 0 bases and J lost 7, with 19 bases in between. CDR1 SGHRS and CDR2 YFSETQ come from the germline V gene.

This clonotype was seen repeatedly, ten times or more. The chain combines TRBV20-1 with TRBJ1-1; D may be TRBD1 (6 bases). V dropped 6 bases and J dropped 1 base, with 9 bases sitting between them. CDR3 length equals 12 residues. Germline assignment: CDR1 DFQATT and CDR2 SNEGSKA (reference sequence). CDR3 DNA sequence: TGCAGTGCGAACAGGGAGAACACTGAAGCTTTCTTT. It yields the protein CSANRENTEAFF.

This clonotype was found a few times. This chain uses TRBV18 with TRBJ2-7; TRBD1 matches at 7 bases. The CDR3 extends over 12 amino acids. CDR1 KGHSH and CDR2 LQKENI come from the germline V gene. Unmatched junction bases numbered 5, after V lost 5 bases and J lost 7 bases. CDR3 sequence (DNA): TGTGCCAGCTCAAACAGGGGTGGAGAGCAGTACTTC. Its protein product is CASSNRGGEQYF.

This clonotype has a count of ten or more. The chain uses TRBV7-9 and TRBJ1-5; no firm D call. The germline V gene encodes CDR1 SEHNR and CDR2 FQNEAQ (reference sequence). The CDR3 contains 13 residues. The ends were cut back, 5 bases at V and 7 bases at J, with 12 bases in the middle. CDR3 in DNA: TGTGCCAGCAGCCAAGGACCCGGGCAGCCCCAGCATTTT. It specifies CASSQGPGQPQHF. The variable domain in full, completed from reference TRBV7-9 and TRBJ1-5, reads DTGVSQNPRHKITKRGQNVTFRCDPISEHNRLYWYRQTLGQGPEFLTYFQNEAQLEKSRLLSDRFSAERPKGSFSTLEIQRTEQGDSAMYLCASSQGPGQPQHFGDGTRLSIL.

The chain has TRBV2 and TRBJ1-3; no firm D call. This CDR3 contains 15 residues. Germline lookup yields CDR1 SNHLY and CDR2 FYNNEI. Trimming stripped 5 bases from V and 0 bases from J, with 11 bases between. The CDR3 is CASSRQSRSGNTIYF. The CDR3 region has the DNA TGTGCCAGCAGTCGACAATCCCGCTCTGGAAACACCATATATTTT.

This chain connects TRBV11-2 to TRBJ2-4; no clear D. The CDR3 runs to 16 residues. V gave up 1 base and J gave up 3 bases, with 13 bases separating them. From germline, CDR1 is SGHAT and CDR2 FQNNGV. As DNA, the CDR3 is TGTGCCAGCAGCTTAGCGGGCCGGCTAGACAAAAACATTCAGTACTTC. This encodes CASSLAGRLDKNIQYF.

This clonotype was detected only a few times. CDR3: CASSPGARNTIYF. CDR3 DNA: TGTGCCAGCAGCCCTGGGGCCCGAAACACCATATATTTT. The J gene is TRBJ1-3, the V gene TRBV13; possible D gene TRBD1, 5 bases. The CDR3 runs to 13 residues. The germline V gene encodes CDR1 PRHDT and CDR2 FYEKMQ (reference sequence). V was clipped by 5 bases and J by 5 bases, with 10 bases between them.

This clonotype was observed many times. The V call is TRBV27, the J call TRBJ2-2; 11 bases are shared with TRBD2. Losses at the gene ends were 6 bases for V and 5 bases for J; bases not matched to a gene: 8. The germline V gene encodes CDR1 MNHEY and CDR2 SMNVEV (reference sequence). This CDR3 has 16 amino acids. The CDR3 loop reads CASSPLAGASTGELFF. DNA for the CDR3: TGTGCCAGCAGCCCACTAGCGGGAGCAAGTACCGGGGAGCTGTTTTTT.

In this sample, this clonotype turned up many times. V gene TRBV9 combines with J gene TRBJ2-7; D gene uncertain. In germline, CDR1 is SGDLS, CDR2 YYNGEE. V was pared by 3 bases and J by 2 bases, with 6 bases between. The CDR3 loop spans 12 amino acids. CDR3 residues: CASSGRTYEQYF. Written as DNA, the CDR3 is TGTGCCAGCAGCGGACGAACCTACGAGCAGTACTTC. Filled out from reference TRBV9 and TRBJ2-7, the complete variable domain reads DSGVTQTPKHLITATGQRVTLRCSPRSGDLSVYWYQQSLDQGLQFLIQYYNGEERAKGNILERFSAQQFPDLHSELNLSSLELGDSALYFCASSGRTYEQYFGPGTRLTVT.

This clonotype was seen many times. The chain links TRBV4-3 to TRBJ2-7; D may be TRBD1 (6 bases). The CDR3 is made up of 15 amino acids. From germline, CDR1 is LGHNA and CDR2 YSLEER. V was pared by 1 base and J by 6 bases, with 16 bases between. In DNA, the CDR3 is TGCGCCAGCAGCCAAGTGGCCAGGGGCGGGTCCGAGCAGTACTTC. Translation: CASSQVARGGSEQYF.

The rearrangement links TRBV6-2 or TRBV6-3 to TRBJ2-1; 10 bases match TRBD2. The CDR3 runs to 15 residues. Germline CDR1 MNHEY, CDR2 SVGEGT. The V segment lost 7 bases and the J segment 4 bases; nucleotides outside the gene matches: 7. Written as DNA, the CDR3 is TGTGCCAGCACCAATAGCGGGGGGACTTACAATGAGCAGTTCTTC. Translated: CASTNSGGTYNEQFF.